Listed below are T cell receptor beta chains from one sample, sequenced in a study of T cells in localized non-small cell lung cancer. Libraries were prepared by immunoSEQ multiplex PCR; TCRdb keeps only in-frame clonotypes and omits some of them. The sample comprises tens of thousands of clones, around 93% of which are singletons, and around 4.2% rests with the top ten. The sequencing here drew on peripheral blood mononuclear cells, taken before any cancer treatment. These receptors all stem from a woman aged 35 to 69 with stage III lung adenocarcinoma. CDR3s include the opening cysteine and the closing phenylalanine or tryptophan. The order of the fields is clone size, V gene, D gene, J gene, CDR3 protein, CDR3 DNA. D genes are given only for firm matches. Size is omitted from some rows. Given values are once, few, many or a class for expanded clones.

clone_size: .
v_call: TRBV30
d_call: .
j_call: TRBJ1-2
cdr3_aa: CAWRATWGYGYTF
cdr3_nt: TGTGCCTGGAGAGCAACGTGGGGATATGGCTACACCTTC

clone_size: .
v_call: TRBV7-9
d_call: TRBD1
j_call: TRBJ1-4
cdr3_aa: CASSPQGANEKLFF
cdr3_nt: TGTGCCAGCAGCCCGCAGGGGGCAAATGAAAAACTGTTTTTT

clone_size: .
v_call: TRBV27
d_call: .
j_call: TRBJ2-7
cdr3_aa: CASSFARTYEQYF
cdr3_nt: TGTGCCAGCAGTTTTGCCAGGACCTACGAGCAGTACTTC

clone_size: .
v_call: TRBV12-2
d_call: .
j_call: TRBJ2-3
cdr3_aa: CASRLARFDTQYF
cdr3_nt: TGTGCAAGTCGCTTAGCGCGCTTCGATACGCAGTATTTT

clone_size: .
v_call: TRBV5-4
d_call: .
j_call: TRBJ2-6
cdr3_aa: CASSKDRPSGANVLTF
cdr3_nt: TGTGCCAGCAGCAAAGACAGGCCCTCTGGGGCCAACGTCCTGACTTTC

clone_size: few
v_call: TRBV30
d_call: .
j_call: TRBJ2-3
cdr3_aa: CAWSGRASWTDTQYF
cdr3_nt: TGTGCCTGGAGTGGGAGGGCGAGTTGGACAGATACGCAGTATTTT

clone_size: .
v_call: TRBV28
d_call: .
j_call: TRBJ2-7
cdr3_aa: CASSFTITGYEQYF
cdr3_nt: TGTGCCAGCAGTTTTACTATTACAGGGTACGAGCAGTACTTC

clone_size: .
v_call: TRBV30
d_call: TRBD1
j_call: TRBJ2-3
cdr3_aa: CARDSRGDTQYF
cdr3_nt: TGTGCCAGGGACAGTCGGGGAGATACGCAGTATTTT

clone_size: .
v_call: TRBV13
d_call: .
j_call: TRBJ2-5
cdr3_aa: CASSLRTDPTGSGETQYF
cdr3_nt: TGTGCCAGCAGCTTAAGAACCGACCCGACAGGTTCGGGGGAGACCCAGTACTTC

clone_size: .
v_call: TRBV28
d_call: .
j_call: TRBJ2-7
cdr3_aa: CASSLMGTSSSYEQYF
cdr3_nt: TGTGCCAGCAGTTTAATGGGGACGTCTAGCTCCTACGAGCAGTACTTC

clone_size: .
v_call: TRBV5-1
d_call: .
j_call: TRBJ2-3
cdr3_aa: CASSLGGTDTQYF
cdr3_nt: TGCGCCAGCAGCTTGGGGGGCACAGATACGCAGTATTTT

clone_size: once
v_call: TRBV10-1
d_call: .
j_call: TRBJ1-1
cdr3_aa: CASSESAMNTEAFF
cdr3_nt: TGCGCCAGCAGTGAGTCAGCTATGAACACTGAAGCTTTCTTT

clone_size: .
v_call: TRBV28
d_call: TRBD2
j_call: TRBJ2-3
cdr3_aa: CASSLSGRATDTQYF
cdr3_nt: TGTGCCAGCAGTTTAAGCGGGAGGGCGACAGATACGCAGTATTTT

clone_size: .
v_call: TRBV30
d_call: TRBD1
j_call: TRBJ2-7
cdr3_aa: CAWMNDRGFYEQYF
cdr3_nt: TGTGCCTGGATGAACGACAGGGGTTTCTACGAGCAGTACTTC

clone_size: .
v_call: TRBV19
d_call: .
j_call: TRBJ2-2
cdr3_aa: CASSIALGRNTGELFF
cdr3_nt: TGTGCCAGTAGTATAGCCCTGGGGAGGAACACCGGGGAGCTGTTTTTT

clone_size: .
v_call: TRBV5-1
d_call: TRBD2
j_call: TRBJ2-4
cdr3_aa: CASSQTSGSGGNIQYF
cdr3_nt: TGCGCCAGCAGCCAAACTAGCGGGAGTGGGGGAAACATTCAGTACTTC

clone_size: .
v_call: TRBV9
d_call: TRBD2
j_call: TRBJ2-3
cdr3_aa: CASSVATGLAGTDTQYF
cdr3_nt: TGTGCCAGCAGCGTAGCTACAGGATTAGCGGGAACAGATACGCAGTATTTT

clone_size: .
v_call: TRBV4-1
d_call: TRBD1
j_call: TRBJ2-7
cdr3_aa: CASSPSAARGSYEQYF
cdr3_nt: TGCGCCAGCAGCCCAAGCGCGGCCAGGGGGTCCTACGAGCAGTACTTC

clone_size: .
v_call: TRBV19
d_call: .
j_call: TRBJ1-1
cdr3_aa: CASSGQRNTEAFF
cdr3_nt: TGTGCCAGTAGCGGTCAGCGGAACACTGAAGCTTTCTTT

clone_size: .
v_call: TRBV6-6
d_call: .
j_call: TRBJ1-5
cdr3_aa: CASKLGGDQPQHF
cdr3_nt: TGTGCCAGCAAATTGGGAGGGGATCAGCCCCAGCATTTT

clone_size: .
v_call: TRBV9
d_call: TRBD2
j_call: TRBJ2-7
cdr3_aa: CASSVGTRNSYEQYF
cdr3_nt: TGTGCCAGCAGCGTTGGGACTAGAAACTCCTACGAGCAGTACTTC

clone_size: .
v_call: TRBV5-1
d_call: TRBD1
j_call: TRBJ2-2
cdr3_aa: CASSDFGQENTGELFF
cdr3_nt: TGCGCCAGCAGCGACTTCGGACAGGAGAACACCGGGGAGCTGTTTTTT

clone_size: .
v_call: TRBV29-1
d_call: TRBD1
j_call: TRBJ2-7
cdr3_aa: CSVGDSYEQYF
cdr3_nt: TGCAGCGTCGGGGACAGCTACGAGCAGTACTTC

clone_size: .
v_call: TRBV7-9
d_call: .
j_call: TRBJ1-2
cdr3_aa: CASSSDEDYGYTF
cdr3_nt: TGTGCCAGCAGCTCGGACGAGGACTATGGCTACACCTTC

clone_size: .
v_call: TRBV7-2
d_call: TRBD1
j_call: TRBJ1-5
cdr3_aa: CASSPRGPSNQPQHF
cdr3_nt: TGTGCCAGCAGCCCCAGGGGGCCAAGCAATCAGCCCCAGCATTTT

clone_size: .
v_call: TRBV5-4
d_call: TRBD1
j_call: TRBJ2-3
cdr3_aa: CASSIQGVSDTQYF
cdr3_nt: TGTGCCAGCAGCATCCAGGGGGTGTCAGATACGCAGTATTTT

clone_size: .
v_call: TRBV27
d_call: .
j_call: TRBJ1-5
cdr3_aa: CASSLLGTLNQPQHF
cdr3_nt: TGTGCCAGCAGTTTATTAGGAACCCTCAATCAGCCCCAGCATTTT

clone_size: .
v_call: TRBV19
d_call: .
j_call: TRBJ2-1
cdr3_aa: CASSESFYNEQFF
cdr3_nt: TGTGCCAGTAGTGAATCGTTCTACAATGAGCAGTTCTTC

clone_size: .
v_call: TRBV29-1
d_call: .
j_call: TRBJ1-2
cdr3_aa: CSVEFRTRDGGYTF
cdr3_nt: TGCAGCGTTGAATTCCGTACGAGGGACGGTGGCTACACCTTC

clone_size: .
v_call: TRBV29-1
d_call: .
j_call: TRBJ1-3
cdr3_aa: CSAYSDSGNTIYF
cdr3_nt: TGCAGCGCATACTCTGACTCTGGAAACACCATATATTTT

clone_size: .
v_call: TRBV15
d_call: TRBD2
j_call: TRBJ2-7
cdr3_aa: CATSRDRLAGAHEQYF
cdr3_nt: TGTGCCACCAGCAGAGATAGGCTAGCGGGAGCGCACGAGCAGTACTTC

clone_size: .
v_call: TRBV18
d_call: .
j_call: TRBJ1-1
cdr3_aa: CASSLVDANTEAFF
cdr3_nt: TGTGCCAGCTCACTAGTGGATGCGAACACTGAAGCTTTCTTT

clone_size: .
v_call: TRBV25-1
d_call: .
j_call: TRBJ2-7
cdr3_aa: CATRDSYRYEQYF
cdr3_nt: TGTGCCACCAGAGACAGTTACCGCTACGAGCAGTACTTC

clone_size: .
v_call: TRBV6-5
d_call: .
j_call: TRBJ1-2
cdr3_aa: CASSYSGDSYGYTF
cdr3_nt: TGTGCCAGCAGTTACTCAGGTGACAGCTATGGCTACACCTTC

clone_size: .
v_call: TRBV6-5
d_call: .
j_call: TRBJ2-7
cdr3_aa: CASSYNREDYEQYF
cdr3_nt: TGTGCCAGCAGTTACAACAGGGAAGACTACGAGCAGTACTTC

clone_size: .
v_call: TRBV15
d_call: TRBD2
j_call: TRBJ2-7
cdr3_aa: CATSRDNGRDEQYF
cdr3_nt: TGTGCCACCAGCAGAGATAACGGGAGGGACGAGCAGTACTTC